One and the same sample provided the 9 T cell receptor beta chains below, sequenced in a study of T-cell memory formation after mild COVID-19. From the 5' RACE reads, TCRdb called clonotypes with MiXCR, one entry per CDR3 protein. The sample includes over 450,000 distinct CDR3 sequences, about a fifth seen only once; the top ten take around 13%. Sequencing input: PBMCs or a T cell subset sorted from them (not recorded which). These receptors all stem from an adult woman who had mild COVID-19 (a few samples of this study predate the infection). Cell type and time point are not known.

In its sample, this clonotype was seen a few times. The chain links TRBV6-5 to TRBJ2-7, with 9 bases fitting TRBD2. With 3 bases clipped from V and 6 bases from J, the junction kept 6 bases outside the gene matches. The length of the CDR3 is 14 residues. The germline V gene encodes CDR1 MNHEY and CDR2 SVGAGI. The CDR3 sequence: CASSYRSSGGEQYF. The CDR3 region has the DNA TGTGCCAGCAGTTATAGGAGTAGCGGGGGCGAGCAGTACTTC.

The sample holds a few counts of this clonotype. The chain combines TRBV29-1 with TRBJ2-2; D may be TRBD1 (5 bases). V lost 1 base and J 7 bases, leaving 13 bases between the germline ends. The CDR3 totals 14 residues. Germline CDR1 reads SQVTM; CDR2 reads ANQGSEA. DNA of the CDR3: TGCAGCGTTGAAGCGACCAGGGTCGGCGGGGAGCTGTTTTTT. This gives the protein CSVEATRVGGELFF.

This clonotype has at least ten counts. This rearrangement joins TRBV7-2 to TRBJ2-7; D is perhaps TRBD2 (5 bases). Trimming cost V 5 bases and J 3 bases, with 5 bases left between them. This CDR3 is 11 amino acids long. CDR1 and CDR2 (germline): SGHTA, FQGNSA. Here the CDR3 DNA reads TGTGCCAGCAGCGACTACTACGAGCAGTACTTC. This translates into CASSDYYEQYF.

The chain couples TRBV4-3 to TRBJ2-7; 9 bases map to TRBD2. The CDR3 covers 18 residues. Germline V CDR1 and CDR2: LGHNA, YSLEER. V shed 2 bases, J shed 0 bases, and the junction held 11 bases outside the gene matches. The CDR3 DNA reads as TGCGCCAGCAGCCAATACCTAAGAGGCGGGAGGGCCTCCTACGAGCAGTACTTC. Translation: CASSQYLRGGRASYEQYF.

The V call is TRBV19, the J call TRBJ2-1; maybe TRBD2 (5 bases). The CDR3 runs to 14 residues. Germline V gene sequence: CDR1 LNHDA, CDR2 SQIVND (reference sequence). V lost 3 bases and J lost 8, with 14 bases in between. The CDR3 region is CASSMVGAVDEQFF. DNA for the CDR3: TGTGCCAGTAGTATGGTGGGAGCGGTGGATGAGCAGTTCTTC. Supplemented by reference TRBV19 and TRBJ2-1, the full variable domain reads DGGITQSPKYLFRKEGQNVTLSCEQNLNHDAMYWYRQDPGQGLRLIYYSQIVNDFQKGDIAEGYSVSREKKESFPLTVTSAQKNPTAFYLCASSMVGAVDEQFFGPGTRLTVL.

The chain recombines TRBV14 with TRBJ2-2; a possible D gene is TRBD1 (5 bases). Trimming took 2 bases from V and 7 from J, leaving 8 bases between them. CDR3 size: 13 residues. Germline V lookup: CDR1 SGHDN, CDR2 FVKESK. The CDR3 reads CASSQIQVGELFF. CDR3 nucleotide sequence: TGTGCCAGCAGCCAAATACAGGTCGGGGAGCTGTTTTTT.

This clonotype was detected only a few times. V and J are TRBV9 and TRBJ2-7, with 13 bases matching TRBD2. CDR3 length: 15 residues. Germline V gene sequence: CDR1 SGDLS, CDR2 YYNGEE. Germline trimming cut 4 bases from V and 6 bases from J; bases unmatched to any gene: 7. As DNA, the CDR3 is TGTGCCAGCAGCCCACGGACTAGCGGGAGTCGCGAGCAGTACTTC. Protein: CASSPRTSGSREQYF.

The rearrangement uses TRBV7-3 and TRBJ2-1; D is perhaps TRBD1 (5 bases). Germline V lookup: CDR1 SGHTA, CDR2 FQGTGA. V lost 5 bases and J 0 bases, leaving 14 bases between the germline ends. The CDR3 spans 16 residues. The CDR3 is CASSPETRVSYNEQFF. Written as DNA, the CDR3 is TGTGCCAGCAGCCCTGAAACCAGGGTCTCCTACAATGAGCAGTTCTTC.

In its sample, this clonotype was seen a few times. The chain has TRBV3-1 and TRBJ2-1; 10 nucleotides align to TRBD2. The germline V gene encodes CDR1 LGHDT and CDR2 YNNKEL (reference sequence). V was clipped by 4 bases and J by 2 bases; unmatched bases: 11. The CDR3 has 18 residues. The CDR3 loop reads CASSRSHPSGSTYNEQFF. The CDR3 coding sequence is TGTGCCAGCAGCCGTTCCCATCCTAGCGGGAGTACCTACAATGAGCAGTTCTTC.